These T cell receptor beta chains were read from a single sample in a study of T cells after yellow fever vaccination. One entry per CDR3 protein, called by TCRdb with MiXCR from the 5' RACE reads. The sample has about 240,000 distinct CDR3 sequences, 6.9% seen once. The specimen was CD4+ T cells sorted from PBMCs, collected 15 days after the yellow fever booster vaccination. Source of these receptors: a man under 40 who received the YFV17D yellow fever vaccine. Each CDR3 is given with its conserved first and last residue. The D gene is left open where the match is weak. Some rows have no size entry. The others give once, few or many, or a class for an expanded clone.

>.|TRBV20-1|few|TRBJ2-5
CSARKSSGAETQYF
TGCAGTGCTAGAAAGTCGTCCGGGGCAGAGACCCAGTACTTC
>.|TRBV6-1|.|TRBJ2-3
CASNLRTGPTGADTQYF
TGTGCCAGCAATCTCAGGACGGGACCAACGGGCGCAGATACGCAGTATTTT
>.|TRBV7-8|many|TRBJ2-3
CASSPRANTDTQYF
TGTGCCAGCAGCCCCAGGGCGAATACAGATACGCAGTATTTT
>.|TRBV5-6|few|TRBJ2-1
CASSPVGGGTNEQFF
TGTGCCAGCTCCCCCGTAGGGGGAGGCACGAATGAGCAGTTCTTC
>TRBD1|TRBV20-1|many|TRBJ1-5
CSARAGTGNQPQHF
TGCAGTGCTAGGGCCGGGACAGGGAATCAGCCCCAGCATTTT
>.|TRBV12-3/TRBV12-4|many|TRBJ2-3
CASSFGTTQDTQYF
TGTGCCAGCAGTTTCGGGACCACTCAAGATACGCAGTATTTT
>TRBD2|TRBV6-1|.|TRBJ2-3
CASRTRREGTDTQYF
TGTGCCAGCCGTACGAGGCGGGAGGGCACAGATACGCAGTATTTT
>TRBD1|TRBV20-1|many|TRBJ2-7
CSAPRIGTVSYEQYF
TGCAGTGCTCCGCGAATCGGGACAGTCTCCTACGAGCAGTACTTC
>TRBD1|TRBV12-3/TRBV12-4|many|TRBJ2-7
CASSSTGSGNKQYF
TGTGCCAGCAGTTCGACAGGGTCAGGGAATAAGCAGTACTTC
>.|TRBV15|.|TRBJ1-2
CATGRAGGEGGGYTF
TGTGCCACCGGCAGAGCGGGAGGGGAAGGAGGTGGCTACACCTTC
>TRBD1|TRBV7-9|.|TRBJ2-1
CASSWGQPFGAGHYNEQFF
TGTGCCAGCAGCTGGGGACAGCCCTTCGGTGCGGGCCACTACAATGAGCAGTTCTTC
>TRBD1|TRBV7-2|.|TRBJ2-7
CASSPGQAAYEQYF
TGTGCCAGCAGCCCCGGACAGGCTGCCTACGAGCAGTACTTC
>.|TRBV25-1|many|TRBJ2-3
CASSEWGRSDTQYF
TGTGCCAGCAGTGAATGGGGTCGATCGGATACGCAGTATTTT
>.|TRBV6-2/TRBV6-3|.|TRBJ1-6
CASRYEALNSPLHF
TGTGCCAGCAGGTACGAGGCGTTGAATTCACCCCTCCACTTT
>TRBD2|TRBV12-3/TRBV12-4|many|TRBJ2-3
CASSTLAGGRTQYF
TGTGCCAGCAGTACCTTAGCGGGAGGGCGAACGCAGTATTTT
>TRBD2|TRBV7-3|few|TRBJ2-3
CASSSRAGDDTQYF
TGTGCCAGCAGCTCTCGAGCGGGAGATGATACGCAGTATTTT
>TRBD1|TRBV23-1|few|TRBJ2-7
CASSQSGQGTYEQYF
TGCGCCAGCAGTCAATCGGGACAGGGTACCTACGAGCAGTACTTC
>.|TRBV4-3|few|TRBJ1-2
CASSQVRLGEMTPYGYTF
TGCGCCAGCAGCCAAGTCAGGCTTGGGGAAATGACCCCCTATGGCTACACCTTC
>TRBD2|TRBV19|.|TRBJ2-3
CASQSASGRAADTQYF
TGTGCCAGTCAGTCAGCTAGCGGGAGGGCCGCAGATACGCAGTATTTT
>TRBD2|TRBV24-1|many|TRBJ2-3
CATSDSGLANTDTQYF
TGTGCCACCAGTGATAGCGGACTAGCGAACACAGATACGCAGTATTTT
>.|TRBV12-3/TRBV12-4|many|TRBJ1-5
CASSRAPTPGQPQHF
TGTGCCAGCAGCCGGGCCCCGACCCCCGGTCAGCCCCAGCATTTT
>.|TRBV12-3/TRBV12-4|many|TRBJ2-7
CASSPGAGWVYEQYF
TGTGCCAGCAGCCCCGGCGCAGGGTGGGTCTACGAGCAGTACTTC